The rows below give T cell receptor beta chains drawn from one sample of a study of shared clonotypes between healthy human individuals. Here immunoSEQ multiplex PCR was the method, and the copy in TCRdb shows in-frame clones only, minus some. Here the sample spans about 1,900,000 clones, 85% to 95% being singletons. The sample was naive CD8+ T cells sorted from blood. Every receptor here comes from a man between 18 and 35 years old in good health. CDR3s include the opening cysteine and the closing phenylalanine or tryptophan. D genes are given only for firm matches. Some rows mark clone size as missing; the rest say once, few, many or name a class of expanded clone.

>-|TRBJ1-1|-|TRBV7-9
TGTGCCAGCAGCTTAGGCTGGGGGCAGGGCACTGAAGCTTTCTTT
CASSLGWGQGTEAFF
>-|TRBJ1-1|-|TRBV28
TGTGCCAGCAGTTTCGACAGGAACACTGAAGCTTTCTTT
CASSFDRNTEAFF
>TRBD2|TRBJ2-7|once|TRBV5-8
TGTGCCAGCAGCTTGGGGCGAGGGCGGGAGGGCTACGAGCAGTACTTC
CASSLGRGREGYEQYF
>-|TRBJ2-7|-|TRBV6-5
TGTGCCAGCAGTCCGTCTAGCGACAGTCTCCCCGAGCAGTACTTC
CASSPSSDSLPEQYF
>-|TRBJ1-6|few|TRBV2
TGTGCCACCAAGCCGGGGGGAACGGTCGATTCACCCCTCCACTTT
CATKPGGTVDSPLHF
>-|TRBJ1-5|-|TRBV7-9
TGTGCCAGCAGCTTAGAAGGGGTTGGTCAGCCCCAGCATTTT
CASSLEGVGQPQHF
>TRBD1|TRBJ2-7|-|TRBV25-1
TGTGCCAGCAGTGAAGCTCGAGGGGGCCCGAGTTCCTACGAGCAGTACTTC
CASSEARGGPSSYEQYF
>-|TRBJ2-7|-|TRBV19
TGTGCCAGTAGTGAAGGGCGCACCCCCCCCTACGAGCAGTACTTC
CASSEGRTPPYEQYF
>-|TRBJ1-1|-|TRBV19
TGTGCCAGTAGTTTAACACTGAACACTGAAGCTTTCTTT
CASSLTLNTEAFF
>TRBD2|TRBJ2-1|-|TRBV15
TGTGCCACCAGCGAAGCGGGACTAGCGGGAACGGGTGAGCAGTTCTTC
CATSEAGLAGTGEQFF
>-|TRBJ2-2|-|TRBV28
TGTGCCAGCAGTTTACGGGGGTCCGACGGGGAGCTGTTTTTT
CASSLRGSDGELFF
>TRBD1|TRBJ2-3|-|TRBV4-3
TGCGCCAGCAGCCCGGGGACAGGGAGCACAGATACGCAGTATTTT
CASSPGTGSTDTQYF
>TRBD1|TRBJ1-2|-|TRBV4-1
TGCGCCAGCAGCCAAGAAGGAGGGACAGCCTTTAACTATGGCTACACCTTC
CASSQEGGTAFNYGYTF
>-|TRBJ1-1|-|TRBV5-6
TGTGCCAGCCGCCGTAGAGAAGGTTCGAACACTGAAGCTTTCTTT
CASRRREGSNTEAFF
>-|TRBJ1-1|-|TRBV27
TGTGCCAGCAGTTTAACAGGGAACACTGAAGCTTTCTTT
CASSLTGNTEAFF
>-|TRBJ1-5|-|TRBV18
TGTGCCAGCTCGGGTGGGGGACCGAATCAGCCCCAGCATTTT
CASSGGGPNQPQHF
>-|TRBJ1-2|-|TRBV6-5
TGTGCCAGCAGTCCGGGTCGAGGTGGCTATGGCTACACCTTC
CASSPGRGGYGYTF
>-|TRBJ2-7|-|TRBV4-3
TGCGCCAGCAGCCAAGATACTTGGGCGCACTACGAGCAGTACTTC
CASSQDTWAHYEQYF
>-|TRBJ1-2|-|TRBV29-1
TGCAGCGTTGTTGACGACGGCTACACCTTC
CSVVDDGYTF
>TRBD1|TRBJ2-7|-|TRBV10-3
TGTGCCATCAGTGGGGGACAGGGAGACAGGGTCCACGAGCAGTACTTC
CAISGGQGDRVHEQYF
>TRBD2|TRBJ2-7|-|TRBV5-4
TGTGCCAGCAGCTTAAGCGGGGGGGCCGCCGAGCAGTACTTC
CASSLSGGAAEQYF
>TRBD2|TRBJ2-3|-|TRBV7-9
TGTGCCAGCAGCCAGCCACTAGCGACTAGCACAGATACGCAGTATTTT
CASSQPLATSTDTQYF
>-|TRBJ1-5|-|TRBV6-1
TGTGCCAGCAGTGATAGTTGGGGCGAGGGCAATCAGCCCCAGCATTTT
CASSDSWGEGNQPQHF
>-|TRBJ2-5|-|TRBV7-9
TGTGCCAGCAGCTTCGAGGTGGGAATGGAGACCCAGTACTTC
CASSFEVGMETQYF
>TRBD1|TRBJ1-1|-|TRBV5-1
TGCGCCAGCAGCTTGGGCACAGGGGAGGGGATGAACACTGAAGCTTTCTTT
CASSLGTGEGMNTEAFF
>-|TRBJ2-2|-|TRBV14
TGTGCCAGCAGCCAATTCGGACTATTTGACGGGGAGCTGTTTTTT
CASSQFGLFDGELFF
>TRBD2|TRBJ2-7|-|TRBV6-5
TGTGCCAGCAGTGTCGCGGGAGTTCGTTACGAGCAGTACTTC
CASSVAGVRYEQYF
>TRBD2|TRBJ2-1|-|TRBV2
TGTGCCAGCAGGCAAACCGGGACTAGCCTCCTCAGCCATGAGCAGTTCTTC
CASRQTGTSLLSHEQFF
>-|TRBJ2-7|-|TRBV27
TGTGCCAGCAGTTTAGGACACGAGCAGTACTTC
CASSLGHEQYF
>TRBD2|TRBJ2-3|-|TRBV4-3
TGCGCCAGCAGCCACCTTAGCGGGAGCCAAGTCTCAGATACGCAGTATTTT
CASSHLSGSQVSDTQYF
>-|TRBJ2-7|-|TRBV7-6
TGTGCCAGCAGCTTAGGACAGGAGGGGTACGAGCAGTACTTC
CASSLGQEGYEQYF
>-|TRBJ2-1|-|TRBV7-9
TGTGCCAGCAGCAAGGAACACCCCCTTCCGAATGAGCAGTTCTTC
CASSKEHPLPNEQFF
>TRBD2|TRBJ2-3|-|TRBV27
TGTGCCAGCAGTTTACTAGCGGTCGGGGGCACAGATACGCAGTATTTT
CASSLLAVGGTDTQYF
>TRBD2|TRBJ2-5|-|TRBV6-1
TGTGCCAGCAGTGATTCTGGAGCGGGAGGCGTCGTGACCCAGTACTTC
CASSDSGAGGVVTQYF
>TRBD2|TRBJ2-1|-|TRBV9
TGTGCCAGCAGCGTAGGGACTAGCGGGAGGAATGAGCAGTTCTTC
CASSVGTSGRNEQFF
>TRBD1|TRBJ2-7|-|TRBV7-9
TGTGCCAGCAGCTTTAGGACAGGGGCTTCTTCCTACGAGCAGTACTTC
CASSFRTGASSYEQYF
>-|TRBJ1-6|few|TRBV19
TGTGCCAGTACCTCCCAGGATTTCTATAATTCACCCCTCCACTTT
CASTSQDFYNSPLHF
>TRBD1|TRBJ1-1|-|TRBV5-1
TGCGCCAGCAGCTTGTATAGGGACAGGAACACTGAAGCTTTCTTT
CASSLYRDRNTEAFF
>TRBD1|TRBJ1-2|-|TRBV6-6
TGTGCCAGCAGTTTCGACAGGGCGGACTATGGCTACACCTTC
CASSFDRADYGYTF
>-|TRBJ1-4|-|TRBV10-3
TGTGCCATCAGTGAGTCGGGGGCTGATGAAAAACTGTTTTTT
CAISESGADEKLFF
>-|TRBJ2-1|once|TRBV7-9
TGTGCCAGCAGCTTAGATTGGGCGGCTTATGAGCAGTTCTTC
CASSLDWAAYEQFF
>TRBD1|TRBJ2-1|-|TRBV28
TGTGCCAGCAGTTCCCCTCGGGACAGGGGACAAGACAATGAGCAGTTCTTC
CASSSPRDRGQDNEQFF
>-|TRBJ1-5|-|TRBV10-3
TGTGCCATCAGTGAAGAAGGGGACCCAAGACTTGATCAGCCCCAGCATTTT
CAISEEGDPRLDQPQHF
>TRBD1|TRBJ2-3|-|TRBV29-1
TGCAGCATTAGACAGGGTGGGGGTTGGACAGATACGCAGTATTTT
CSIRQGGGWTDTQYF
>-|TRBJ2-7|-|TRBV5-8
TGTGCCAGCAGCTCAGACAGTTCCTACGAGCAGTACTTC
CASSSDSSYEQYF
>TRBD2|TRBJ2-7|-|TRBV10-2
TGCGCCAGCAGTGCGGGACTAGGGGCCTACGAGCAGTACTTC
CASSAGLGAYEQYF
>-|TRBJ2-7|-|TRBV7-2
TGTGCCAGCAGCTTATTGGGGACTTATCCCATCTACGAGCAGTACTTC
CASSLLGTYPIYEQYF